The text below deals with one T cell receptor beta chain. Its antigen is undetermined. The sample comes from a study of graft-versus-host responses after intestinal transplantation. Turning to the study itself: Transplantation in recipients was multivisceral, liver-intestinal, or isolated intestinal. Every transplant recipient was induced with anti-thymocyte globulin, then maintained on tacrolimus and steroids for two to three years.

Findings of the study overall: Peak circulating GvH clone levels tracked with early post-transplant HvG declines.

Clones were sequenced by immunoSEQ multiplex PCR, and TCRdb holds only the in-frame ones, with some missing. The sample yields tens of thousands of clones, 89% seen once. Germline values: CDR1 SGDLS, CDR2 YYNGEE. The CDR3 runs to 13 residues. J was trimmed by 6 bases and V by 3 bases; bases with no gene match: 2. The rearrangement uses TRBV9 and TRBJ2-2, with 7 bases matching TRBD2. The sample here was unstimulated CD8+ T cells sorted from spleen or lymph node cells, taken before intestinal transplant. The TCR originated in a human donor who received an intestinal transplant. In DNA form, the CDR3 reads TGTGCCAGCAGCGCCGGGGGGTCCGGGGAGCTGTTTTTT. Translated, it gives CASSAGGSGELFF.